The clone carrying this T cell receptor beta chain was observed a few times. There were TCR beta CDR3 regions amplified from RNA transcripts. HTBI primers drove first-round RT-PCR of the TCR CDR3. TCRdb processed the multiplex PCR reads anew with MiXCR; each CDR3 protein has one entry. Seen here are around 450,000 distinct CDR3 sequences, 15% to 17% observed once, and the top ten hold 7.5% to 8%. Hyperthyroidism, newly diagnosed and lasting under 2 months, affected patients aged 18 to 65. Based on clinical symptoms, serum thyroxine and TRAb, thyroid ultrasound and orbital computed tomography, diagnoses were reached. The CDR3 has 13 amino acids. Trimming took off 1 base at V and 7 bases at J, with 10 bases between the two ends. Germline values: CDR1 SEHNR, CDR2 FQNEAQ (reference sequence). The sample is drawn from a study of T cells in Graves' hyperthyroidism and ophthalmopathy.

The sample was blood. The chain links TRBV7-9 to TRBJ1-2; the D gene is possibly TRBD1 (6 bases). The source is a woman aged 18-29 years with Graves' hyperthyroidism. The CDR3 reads CASSLGQDRGYTF. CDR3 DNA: TGTGCCAGCAGCTTAGGACAGGACCGTGGCTACACCTTC. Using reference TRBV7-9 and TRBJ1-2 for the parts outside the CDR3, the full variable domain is DTGVSQNPRHKITKRGQNVTFRCDPISEHNRLYWYRQTLGQGPEFLTYFQNEAQLEKSRLLSDRFSAERPKGSFSTLEIQRTEQGDSAMYLCASSLGQDRGYTFGSGTRLTVV.